This TCR beta chain was captured by sequencing in a study of cytomegalovirus exposure and HLA in healthy donors. Broader study findings: Upon later analysis, HLA-associated TCR beta chains proved more clonally expanded than other, equally common chains. The records held CMV serostatus as the only immune exposure information. Many donors carried some public TCRs, although rarity characterized most TCR sequences.

The PCR contained 60 Vbeta and 13 Jbeta primers. The method was immunoSEQ multiplex PCR; TCRdb's version includes in-frame clones alone and lacks a portion of them. This table holds 150,000 to 180,000 clones, approximately 80% found once. The CDR3 spans 13 residues. The V gene's germline CDR1 is MDHEN and CDR2 SYDVKM. Trimming took 11 bases from V and 3 from J, leaving 14 bases between them. Concerning this clone: What it binds is unknown.

This chain uses TRBV28 with TRBJ1-5; D ambiguous. The sample taken for sequencing was PBMCs. The sequence derives from a man younger than 40 in good health and CMV-seropositive. CDR3 sequence: CAARETLNQPQHF. CDR3 nucleotide sequence: TGTGCCGCGAGAGAGACTCTCAATCAGCCCCAGCATTTT.